The 20 T cell receptor beta chains below were found in one sample sequenced in a study of human T cells and chemical hapten exposure. Described time point: patch test 3, about 24 weeks after DPC sensitization. This sample's treatment: therapeutic diphenylcyclopropenone sensitization with weekly scalp DPC. A single record per CDR3 protein comes from TCRdb applying MiXCR to the RACE reads. In the table there are over 75,000 distinct CDR3 sequences, about a tenth of which are singletons. Sequenced here: whole blood, sampled in connection with sensitization to the hapten diphenylcyclopropenone (DPC). These receptor sequences come from a woman aged 25 to 39 with alopecia areata. Some clones in this sample may be carry-over from other donors' samples.

This clonotype turned up a few times. The chain couples TRBV28 to TRBJ2-7, with 11 bases identical to TRBD2. The germline V gene has CDR1 MDHEN and CDR2 SYDVKM. V trimming: 7 bases; J trimming: 1 base; junction bases outside the gene matches: 0. CDR3 size: 13 residues. CDR3 sequence: CASTSGGSYEQYV. The CDR3 nucleotides are TGTGCCAGCACTAGCGGGGGGTCCTACGAGCAGTACGTC.

This clonotype was counted ten times or more. This rearrangement joins TRBV6-1 to TRBJ2-3; 8 bases align to TRBD2. The germline V gene encodes CDR1 MNHNS and CDR2 SASEGT. This CDR3 spans 14 amino acids. V dropped 10 bases and J dropped 1; count of bases not matched to a gene: 7. The CDR3 loop reads CAIGRGAGTDTQYF. The CDR3 nucleotides are TGTGCCATTGGGCGGGGGGCTGGCACAGATACGCAGTATTTT.

The chain recombines TRBV12-3 or TRBV12-4 with TRBJ1-1, with D unclear. The CDR3 is 15 amino acids. Trimming removed 7 bases from V and 6 bases from J, with 21 bases in between. The CDR3 DNA is TGTGCCAGCACCCCCCGGGGTGGCCTTGCTGCTGAAGCTTTCTTT. Translating gives CASTPRGGLAAEAFF.

V is TRBV12-3 or TRBV12-4 and J is TRBJ2-2, with TRBD2 identical over 12 bases. The CDR3 loop spans 15 amino acids. V shed 6 bases, J shed 14 bases, and the junction held 13 bases outside the gene matches. CDR3 DNA: TGTGCCAGCAGCAAACTAGCGGGAGGCCGCCCGGGTCTGTTTTTT. It specifies CASSKLAGGRPGLFF.

The chain joins TRBV7-9 to TRBJ2-7; 8 positions match TRBD2. J gave up 6 bases and V 6 bases, and 13 bases lay outside the gene matches. CDR3 length equals 15 residues. Germline CDR1 reads SEHNR; CDR2 reads FQNEAQ (reference sequence). Here the CDR3 reads CASSFPGGGLVEQYV. The CDR3 DNA is TGTGCCAGCAGTTTCCCCGGGGGGGGACTAGTCGAGCAGTACGTC.

The chain joins TRBV29-1 to TRBJ2-6; unclear D gene. Looked up from germline, CDR1 is SQVTM and CDR2 is ANQGSEA. The CDR3 covers 13 residues. V lost 2 bases, J lost 0 bases, and 2 bases lay in between. CDR3 nucleotides: TGCAGCGTTGAAATCTCTGGGGCCAACGTCCTGACTTTC. This gives the protein CSVEISGANVLTF. Full variable domain (outside the CDR3, taken from reference TRBV29-1 and TRBJ2-6): SAVISQKPSRDICQRGTSLTIQCQVDSQVTMMFWYRQQPGQSLTLIATANQGSEATYESGFVIDKFPISRPNLTFSTLTVSNMSPEDSSIYLCSVEISGANVLTFGAGSRLTVL.

The genes are TRBV7-2 and TRBJ2-7, with D hard to call. Between the trimmed V and J ends, which lost 1 base and 2 bases, there was a span of 15 bases. CDR1 is SGHTA, CDR2 FQGNSA, per germline. The CDR3 length is 16 residues. The CDR3 sequence: CASSLDPPKVAYEQYF. CDR3 DNA: TGTGCCAGCAGCTTAGACCCCCCCAAAGTAGCCTACGAGCAGTACTTC.

V gene TRBV18 combines with J gene TRBJ2-1; D possibly corresponds to TRBD2 (6 bases). Trimming left V 8 bases short and J 0 bases short, with 23 bases between. There are 18 residues in the CDR3. Germline CDR1 reads KGHSH; CDR2 reads LQKENI. CDR3 bases: TGTGCCAGCAGCGGCCTGGGGGGTGAGGTCGGCTCCTACAATGAGCAGTTCTTC. Protein: CASSGLGGEVGSYNEQFF.

This clonotype was recorded at least ten times. This chain links TRBV6-2 or TRBV6-3 with TRBJ1-2, with a tentative D call TRBD1 (6 bases). With 2 bases removed from V and 8 bases from J, the gap between germline ends came to 12 bases. The CDR3 contains 13 residues. Germline V gene lookup returns CDR1 MNHEY and CDR2 SVGEGT. The CDR3 here is CASSYSQGHGYTF. Here the CDR3 DNA reads TGTGCCAGCAGTTACAGTCAGGGACACGGCTACACCTTC.

This clonotype has more than one count but fewer than ten. This chain connects TRBV29-1 to TRBJ1-2; D is uncertain. Germline assignment: CDR1 SQVTM and CDR2 ANQGSEA. The CDR3 is 12 residues long. CDR3 protein: CTALKPGYGYTF. Written as DNA, the CDR3 is TGCACCGCCCTGAAGCCAGGCTATGGCTACACCTTC. The variable domain in full, completed from reference TRBV29-1 and TRBJ1-2, reads SAVISQKPSRDICQRGTSLTIQCQVDSQVTMMFWYRQQPGQSLTLIATANQGSEATYESGFVIDKFPISRPNLTFSTLTVSNMSPEDSSIYLCTALKPGYGYTFGSGTRLTVV.

This clonotype was observed many times. The chain carries TRBV20-1 and TRBJ1-5; D call uncertain. V lost 3 bases, J lost 4 bases, and 7 bases lay in between. Looked up from germline, CDR1 is DFQATT and CDR2 is SNEGSKA (reference sequence). The CDR3 totals 12 residues. Here the CDR3 DNA reads TGCAGTGCTAGTCCGTTAAATCAGCCCCAGCATTTT. This codes for CSASPLNQPQHF.

J is TRBJ2-3 and V is TRBV19; tentatively, D is TRBD2 (6 bases). Germline assignment: CDR1 LNHDA and CDR2 SQIVND (reference sequence). Between the trimmed V and J ends, which lost 7 bases and 4 bases, there was a span of 15 bases. CDR3 length: 14 residues. CDR3 region: CASNRYGTADTQYF. The CDR3 nucleotides are TGTGCCAGTAATCGGTACGGGACTGCAGATACGCAGTATTTT. The whole variable domain, remainder taken from reference TRBV19 and TRBJ2-3, is DGGITQSPKYLFRKEGQNVTLSCEQNLNHDAMYWYRQDPGQGLRLIYYSQIVNDFQKGDIAEGYSVSREKKESFPLTVTSAQKNPTAFYLCASNRYGTADTQYFGPGTRLTVL.

This clonotype was observed at least ten times. The rearrangement uses TRBV10-3 and TRBJ2-6, with no clear D. Trimming took 3 bases from V and 8 from J, leaving 5 bases between them. The length of the CDR3 is 12 residues. In germline, CDR1 is ENHRY, CDR2 SYGVKD. The CDR3 reads CAISDSPNVLTF. The CDR3 DNA follows: TGTGCCATCAGTGATTCCCCCAACGTCCTGACTTTC.

This clonotype was counted many times. This chain links TRBV9 with TRBJ2-2, with D perhaps assigned TRBD1 or TRBD2 (5 bases each). The V end was cut by 2 bases, the J end by 4 bases, with 15 bases between. The CDR3 consists of 16 residues. Germline lookup yields CDR1 SGDLS and CDR2 YYNGEE. The CDR3 loop reads CASSVLGTGLTGELFF. For the CDR3, the DNA is TGTGCCAGCAGCGTTCTAGGGACCGGCCTCACCGGGGAGCTGTTTTTT.

About this clonotype itself: Possible read error: a much larger clone is one base away. The rearrangement uses TRBV16 and TRBJ2-1; D remains unclear. CDR3 length equals 11 residues. V was shortened by 4 bases and J by 5 bases, with 3 bases between the two germline ends. The germline V gene encodes CDR1 KGHSY and CDR2 FQNENV. The CDR3 sequence: CASSPHNEQFF. For the CDR3, the DNA is TGTGCCAGCAGCCCCCACAATGAGCAGTTCTTC. Together with reference TRBV16 and TRBJ2-1, the CDR3 gives the full variable domain: GEEVAQTPKHLVRGEGQKAKLYCAPIKGHSYVFWYQQVLKNEFKFLISFQNENVFDETGMPKERFSAKCLPNSPCSLEIQATKLEDSAVYFCASSPHNEQFFGPGTRLTVL.

This clonotype was counted a few times. The chain carries TRBV28 and TRBJ2-3; unclear D gene. Germline V gene lookup returns CDR1 MDHEN and CDR2 SYDVKM. The ends were cut back, 2 bases at V and 5 bases at J, with 5 bases in the middle. CDR3 length: 12 amino acids. CDR3 residues: CASSLERDTQYF. The CDR3 DNA sequence: TGTGCCAGCAGTTTAGAGAGAGATACGCAGTATTTT.

Ten or more counts support this clonotype. This rearrangement joins TRBV10-3 to TRBJ1-2; TRBD1 matches 8 bases. The CDR3 sequence is 16 residues long. Per the germline V gene, CDR1 is ENHRY and CDR2 is SYGVKD. V shed 6 bases and J 0 bases; nucleotides not matched to a gene: 9. In nucleotides, the CDR3 is TGTGCCATCAGAGATTCAACAGGGGGAGCTAACTATGGCTACACCTTC. Amino acid sequence: CAIRDSTGGANYGYTF.

This clonotype was observed a handful of times. The chain is built from TRBV3-1 and TRBJ2-1, with 7 bases fitting TRBD2. J lost 0 bases, V lost 2 bases, and 7 bases had no gene match. Germline CDR1 and CDR2: LGHDT and YNNKEL (reference sequence). This CDR3 region has 17 residues. The CDR3 bases are TGTGCCAGCAGCCAACATCCTGGCGGGAGCTCCTACAATGAGCAGTTCTTC. Translated, it gives CASSQHPGGSSYNEQFF.

Ten or more counts support this clonotype. This sequence joins TRBV20-1 and TRBJ1-5; 8 bases fit TRBD1. Losses at the gene ends were 3 bases for V and 5 bases for J; bases not matched to a gene: 3. This CDR3 region has 13 residues. CDR1 DFQATT and CDR2 SNEGSKA come from the germline V gene (reference sequence). CDR3 DNA: TGCAGTGCTAGGACGGACAGGGATCAGCCCCAGCATTTT. Amino acids: CSARTDRDQPQHF.

Many counts were recorded for this clonotype. This chain uses TRBV28 with TRBJ1-6, with D tentatively TRBD1 (5 bases). V shed 3 bases and J shed 5 bases, with 11 bases lying between them. The CDR3 sequence is 15 residues long. Germline V gives CDR1 MDHEN, CDR2 SYDVKM. DNA for the CDR3: TGTGCCAGCAGTTTTGGGGGACCCGATAATTCACCCCTCCACTTT. Its protein product is CASSFGGPDNSPLHF.